The 4 T cell receptor beta chains listed next were all sequenced from one sample in a study of CD4+ T cells in melanoma. Here immunoSEQ multiplex PCR was the method, and the copy in TCRdb shows in-frame clones only, minus some. This repertoire shows around 50,000 clones, 85% to 90% found once; its top ten account for 10% to 15%. The sequencing sample was made of peripheral blood. The receptor source for this set is a human donor with melanoma.

The chain links TRBV25-1 to TRBJ2-7; D unclear. Germline V lookup: CDR1 MGHDK, CDR2 SYGVNS. The CDR3 has 11 amino acids. V was trimmed by 1 base and J by 5 bases, leaving 3 bases between them. CDR3 sequence reads: CASSELNEQYF. The CDR3 DNA reads as TGTGCCAGCAGTGAATTAAACGAGCAGTACTTC.

This chain uses TRBV19 with TRBJ1-4; D uncertain. V was shortened by 5 bases and J by 6 bases, with 19 bases between the two germline ends. CDR1 and CDR2 from the germline V gene are LNHDA and SQIVND (reference sequence). The CDR3 is 16 amino acids. The chain's CDR3 is CASSPVNEVSYEKLFF. The CDR3, as DNA: TGTGCCAGTAGTCCGGTAAACGAAGTTTCCTATGAAAAACTGTTTTTT.

The chain recombines TRBV25-1 with TRBJ1-2; D is possibly TRBD1 (5 bases). Looked up from germline, CDR1 is MGHDK and CDR2 is SYGVNS. V was shortened by 4 bases and J by 2 bases, with 8 bases between the two germline ends. This CDR3 comprises 13 residues. The DNA of the CDR3 is TGTGCCAGCAGTGTGACAGTGAACTATGGCTACACCTTC. Amino acids: CASSVTVNYGYTF.

This clone has just one count. V gene TRBV5-1 combines with J gene TRBJ2-3, with D possibly called TRBD1 or TRBD2 (7 bases each). CDR3 length: 15 amino acids. Germline loops: CDR1 SGHRS, CDR2 YFSETQ. Trimming left V 0 bases short and J 6 bases short, with 14 bases between. CDR3 DNA sequence: TGCGCCAGCAGCTTGGAGGGAGGGGGCTTGGATACGCAGTATTTT. Amino acids: CASSLEGGGLDTQYF.